Below, 9 T cell receptor beta chains from the same sample are listed, as sequenced in a study of T cell responses to AZD1222 COVID-19 vaccine. Sequencing was performed with immunoSEQ multiplex PCR; in TCRdb, only in-frame clones are kept and a portion is missing. The repertoire consists of 100,000 or so clones, with around 85% occurring once and the leading ten covering 5% to 7.5%. Sequences were derived from peripheral blood, sampled on day 0 of AZD1222 vaccination. Receptor source: an adult in good health.

This chain connects TRBV4-1 to TRBJ2-7, with 8 bases fitting TRBD1. The V gene's germline CDR1 is MGHRA and CDR2 YSYEKL. With 0 bases clipped from V and 2 bases from J, the junction kept 6 bases outside the gene matches. The CDR3 contains 16 residues. The CDR3 nucleotides read TGCGCCAGCAGCCAAGATCCAGGGGGCTTAGCCTACGAGCAGTACTTC. Residues: CASSQDPGGLAYEQYF.

The V and J genes are TRBV10-3 and TRBJ2-3; perhaps TRBD1 as D (6 bases). The V gene's germline CDR1 is ENHRY and CDR2 SYGVKD. Trimming shortened V by 5 bases and J by 3 bases, and 24 bases separated the two germline ends. The length of the CDR3 is 18 residues. The CDR3 region has the DNA TGTGCCATCAGTCTGTCTTTCCAGGGGCAAAGAAGTACAGATACGCAGTATTTT. This encodes CAISLSFQGQRSTDTQYF.

The sample holds one count of this clone. This sequence joins TRBV11-3 and TRBJ2-7; unclear D gene. This CDR3 contains 14 residues. The ends were cut back, 4 bases at V and 0 bases at J, with 10 bases in the middle. Germline lookup yields CDR1 SGHNT and CDR2 YENEEA. CDR3 nucleotides: TGTGCCAGCAGCTCGATGACAATCTCCTACGAGCAGTACTTC. Its protein is CASSSMTISYEQYF.

The chain employs TRBV10-3 and TRBJ2-3; 9 bases match TRBD2. This CDR3 has 14 residues. Germline V gene data show CDR1 as ENHRY and CDR2 as SYGVKD. Unmatched junction bases numbered 8, after V lost 9 bases and J lost 4 bases. The CDR3 protein is CAISSGKGSDTQYF. The CDR3 DNA reads TGTGCCATTTCTAGCGGGAAAGGTTCAGATACGCAGTATTTT.

A few counts support this clone. The V gene is TRBV13, the J gene TRBJ2-6, with TRBD1 as a possible D gene (8 bases). CDR3 size: 18 residues. CDR1 and CDR2 from the germline V gene are PRHDT and FYEKMQ (reference sequence). V lost 5 bases, J lost 0 bases, and 17 bases lay in between. CDR3 protein: CASSRGGQASSGANVLTF. CDR3 nucleotide sequence: TGTGCCAGCAGCCGCGGGGGACAGGCGTCCTCTGGGGCCAACGTCCTGACTTTC.

This sequence joins TRBV19 and TRBJ2-1; tentatively, D is TRBD1 or TRBD2 (5 bases each). The CDR3 extends over 15 amino acids. Trimming stripped 4 bases from V and 2 bases from J, with 12 bases between. The germline CDR1 and CDR2 sequences are LNHDA and SQIVND (reference sequence). CDR3 sequence reads: CASSTLRGAYNEQFF. Written as DNA, the CDR3 is TGTGCCAGTAGTACGCTGAGGGGCGCCTACAATGAGCAGTTCTTC.

This clone appeared a single time. The chain joins TRBV4-1 to TRBJ2-1; D is unresolved. V was pared by 0 bases and J by 0 bases, with 12 bases between. The CDR3 length is 17 residues. The germline V gene has CDR1 MGHRA and CDR2 YSYEKL. In DNA, the CDR3 is TGCGCCAGCAGCCAAGATCAGGCCCTGTTCTCCTACAATGAGCAGTTCTTC. Protein sequence: CASSQDQALFSYNEQFF.

The chain couples TRBV9 to TRBJ2-1, with D tentatively TRBD1 or TRBD2 (6 bases each). The CDR3 is 17 residues long. In germline, CDR1 is SGDLS, CDR2 YYNGEE. V lost 4 bases and J 3 bases, leaving 20 bases between the germline ends. The CDR3 DNA is TGTGCCAGCAGCCCGCGGGACACCTCCTTCTTCTACAATGAGCAGTTCTTC. This translates into CASSPRDTSFFYNEQFF.

The rearrangement joins TRBV5-4 to TRBJ2-3; D is unresolved. Per the germline V gene, CDR1 is SGHNT and CDR2 is YYREEE (reference sequence). The CDR3 is made up of 13 amino acids. The ends were cut back, 1 base at V and 4 bases at J, with 7 bases in the middle. The DNA of the CDR3 is TGTGCCAGCAGCTTGCCAGTCTCAGATACGCAGTATTTT. It codes for CASSLPVSDTQYF.